Sequencing of this TCR beta chain was carried out in a study of cytomegalovirus exposure and HLA in healthy donors. The CDR3 consists of 14 residues. V shed 4 bases and J shed 1 base, with 8 bases lying between them. Germline-derived CDR1 and CDR2 are SGDLS and YYNGEE. PCR used 60 Vbeta primers and 13 Jbeta primers. Sequencing was performed with immunoSEQ multiplex PCR; in TCRdb, only in-frame clones are kept and a portion is missing. The table lists tens of thousands of clones, over 60% of them singletons. Study results and limitations: Versus the approximately 700-donor mean, an Asian-associated ancestry cluster reportedly showed fewer N-insertions in a later analysis.

In the case of this clone: No antigen is known for it.

The V call is TRBV9, the J call TRBJ1-4; no definite D call. The sequence was collected from a boy between 5 and 17 years old in good health and CMV-seropositive. The specimen was PBMCs. The CDR3 bases are TGTGCCAGCAGCCCCGGAGTAACTAATGAAAAACTGTTTTTT. As protein: CASSPGVTNEKLFF.